The sequence of this T cell receptor beta chain was determined in a study of T cell repertoires in cytomegalovirus infection. Study-level information: Well-studied HLA-B-restricted epitopes and recently identified HLA-C-restricted epitopes of CMV were both used in the study.

From the reads, TCRdb called clonotypes with MiXCR, one entry per CDR3 protein. This sample has fewer than 650,000 distinct CDR3 sequences; over 35% occur once, and the top ten carry 48%. This clonotype was detected only a few times. Its antigen is unidentified. V shed 6 bases and J shed 4 bases, with 13 bases lying between them. This CDR3 comprises 13 residues. The germline gives CDR1 MNHNS, CDR2 SASEGT. Study results and caveats: Across the ex vivo response, the dominant clonotypes were HLA-C-restricted CMV-specific TCR beta clonotypes.

The receptor comes from a human donor in good health (CMV status not recorded). Some clones in this sample may be carry-over from other donors' samples. Sequences were derived from cultured PBMCs, sampled from culture after CMV antigen stimulation. The rearrangement uses TRBV6-1 and TRBJ2-7; perhaps TRBD2 as D (6 bases). DNA for the CDR3: TGTGCCAGCAGAGACGGGGGTCAGTACGAGCAGTACTTC. Amino acids: CASRDGGQYEQYF.